Described below is a single T cell receptor (beta chain) sequence and its context. Recruitment covered under 25 US areas and drew participants whose ages spanned roughly 18 to 90 years. Clinical histories supplied by participants themselves formed the basis of cohort assignment. Per the authors' pipeline: Amplification of reference gene primers provided the estimated nucleated cell counts. Some clones are missing from TCRdb's copy, which holds only in-frame ones; the method was immunoSEQ multiplex PCR. D and trimming were read from the DNA, whereas the V and J calls and clone size are those reported in that table. The sample holds 150,000 to 200,000 clones, 89% seen once. These data are taken from a study of blood T cell repertoires in COVID-19. Across the study: The origin of the acute and convalescent COVID-19 samples was the United States, Italy and Spain.

Germline V gene lookup returns CDR1 LNHDA and CDR2 SQIVND (reference sequence). CDR3 length: 14 amino acids. V lost 5 bases, J lost 3 bases, and 11 bases lay in between. This clonotype was obtained from a woman in her thirties or forties with acute COVID-19. This rearrangement joins TRBV19 to TRBJ2-1; a weak D match, TRBD1 (6 bases). Sequenced sample: PBMCs or T cells enriched from blood (not recorded which). The CDR3, as DNA: TGTGCCAGTAGTCTCGGACAGTTCTACAATGAGCAGTTCTTC. Encoded protein: CASSLGQFYNEQFF.